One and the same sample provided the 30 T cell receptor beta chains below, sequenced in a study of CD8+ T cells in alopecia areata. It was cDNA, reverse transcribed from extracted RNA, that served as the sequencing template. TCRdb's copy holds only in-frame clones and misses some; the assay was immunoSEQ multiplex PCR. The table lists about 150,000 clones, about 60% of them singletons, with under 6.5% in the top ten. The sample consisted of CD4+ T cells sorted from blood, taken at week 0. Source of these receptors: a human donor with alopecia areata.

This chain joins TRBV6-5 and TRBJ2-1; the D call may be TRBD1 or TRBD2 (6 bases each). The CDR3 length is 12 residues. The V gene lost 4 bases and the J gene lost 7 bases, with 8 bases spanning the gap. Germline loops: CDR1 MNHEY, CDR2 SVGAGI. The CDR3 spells CASSWRGNEQFF. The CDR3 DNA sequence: TGTGCCAGCAGTTGGAGGGGGAATGAGCAGTTCTTC.

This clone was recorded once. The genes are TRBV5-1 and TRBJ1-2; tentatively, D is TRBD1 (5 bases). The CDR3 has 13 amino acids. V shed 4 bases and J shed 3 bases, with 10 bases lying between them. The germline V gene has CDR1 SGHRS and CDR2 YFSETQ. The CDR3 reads CASSRSGDYGYTF. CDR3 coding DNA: TGCGCCAGCAGCCGTTCGGGGGACTATGGCTACACCTTC.

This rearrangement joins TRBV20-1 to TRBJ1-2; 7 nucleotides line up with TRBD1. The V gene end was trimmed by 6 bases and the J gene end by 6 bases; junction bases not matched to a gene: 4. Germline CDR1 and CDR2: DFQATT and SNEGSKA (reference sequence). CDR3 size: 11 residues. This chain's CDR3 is CSASTGNGYTF. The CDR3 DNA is TGCAGTGCCTCGACAGGGAATGGCTACACCTTC.

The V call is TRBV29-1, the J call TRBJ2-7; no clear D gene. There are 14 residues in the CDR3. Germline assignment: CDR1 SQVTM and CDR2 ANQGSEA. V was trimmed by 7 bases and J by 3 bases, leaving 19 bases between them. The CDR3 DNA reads TGCAGCGCCGCCCCCTGGCCCCACGACTACGAGCAGTACTTC. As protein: CSAAPWPHDYEQYF.

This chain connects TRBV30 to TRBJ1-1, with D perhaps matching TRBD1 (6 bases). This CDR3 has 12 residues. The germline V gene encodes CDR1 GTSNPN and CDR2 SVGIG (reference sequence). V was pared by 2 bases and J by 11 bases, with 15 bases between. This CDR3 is CAWSNPGGAAFF. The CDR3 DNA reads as TGTGCCTGGAGTAACCCCGGGGGCGCGGCTTTCTTT. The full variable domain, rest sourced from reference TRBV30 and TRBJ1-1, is SQTIHQWPATLVQPVGSPLSLECTVEGTSNPNLYWYRQAAGRGLQLLFYSVGIGQISSEVPQNLSASRPQDRQFILSSKKLLLSDSGFYLCAWSNPGGAAFFGQGTRLTVV.

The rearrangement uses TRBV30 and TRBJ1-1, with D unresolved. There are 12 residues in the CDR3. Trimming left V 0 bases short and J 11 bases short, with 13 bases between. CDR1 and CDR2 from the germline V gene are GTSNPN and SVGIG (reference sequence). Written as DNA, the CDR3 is TGTGCCTGGAGTGTAGCTAGACGTGCGGCTTTCTTT. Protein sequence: CAWSVARRAAFF. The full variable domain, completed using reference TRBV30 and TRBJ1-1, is SQTIHQWPATLVQPVGSPLSLECTVEGTSNPNLYWYRQAAGRGLQLLFYSVGIGQISSEVPQNLSASRPQDRQFILSSKKLLLSDSGFYLCAWSVARRAAFFGQGTRLTVV.

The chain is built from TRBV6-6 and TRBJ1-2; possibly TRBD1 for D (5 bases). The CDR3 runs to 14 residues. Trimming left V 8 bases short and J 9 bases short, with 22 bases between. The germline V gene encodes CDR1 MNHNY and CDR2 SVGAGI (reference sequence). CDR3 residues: CASRTSGQLWSYTF. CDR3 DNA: TGTGCCAGCCGAACCTCCGGACAACTATGGAGCTACACCTTC.

CDR3 nucleotide sequence: TGTGCCAGCAGGGATGGGAGACAGGGCGTCGACAATGAGCAGTTCTTC. Translated, it gives CASRDGRQGVDNEQFF. The chain employs TRBV5-6 and TRBJ2-1, with TRBD1 matching over 7 bases. The CDR3 has 16 residues. CDR1 and CDR2 (germline): SGHDT, YYEEEE. Losses at the gene ends were 5 bases for V and 5 bases for J; bases not matched to a gene: 13.

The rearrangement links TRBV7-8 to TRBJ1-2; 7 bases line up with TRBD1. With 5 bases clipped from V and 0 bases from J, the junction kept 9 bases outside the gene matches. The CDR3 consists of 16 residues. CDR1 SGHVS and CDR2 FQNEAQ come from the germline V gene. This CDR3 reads CASSPEGARTNYGYTF. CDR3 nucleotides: TGTGCCAGCAGCCCAGAGGGGGCACGAACTAACTATGGCTACACCTTC.

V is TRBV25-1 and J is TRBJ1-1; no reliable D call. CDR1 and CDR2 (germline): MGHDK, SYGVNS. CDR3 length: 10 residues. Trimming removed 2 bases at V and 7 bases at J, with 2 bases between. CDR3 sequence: CASSEGEAFF. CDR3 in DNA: TGTGCCAGCAGTGAAGGTGAAGCTTTCTTT.

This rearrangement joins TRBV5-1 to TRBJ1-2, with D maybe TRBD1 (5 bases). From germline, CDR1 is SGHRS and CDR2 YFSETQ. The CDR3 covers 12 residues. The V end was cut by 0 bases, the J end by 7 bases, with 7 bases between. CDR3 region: CASSLGGFGYTF. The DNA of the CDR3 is TGCGCCAGCAGCTTGGGGGGCTTTGGCTACACCTTC.

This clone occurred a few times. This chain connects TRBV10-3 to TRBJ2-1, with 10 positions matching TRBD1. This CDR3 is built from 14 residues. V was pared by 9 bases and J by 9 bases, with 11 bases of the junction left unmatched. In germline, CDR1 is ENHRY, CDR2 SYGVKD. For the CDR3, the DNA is TGTGCCATTACCCCCGGGACAGGGGAAAGTGAGCAGTTCTTC. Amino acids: CAITPGTGESEQFF.

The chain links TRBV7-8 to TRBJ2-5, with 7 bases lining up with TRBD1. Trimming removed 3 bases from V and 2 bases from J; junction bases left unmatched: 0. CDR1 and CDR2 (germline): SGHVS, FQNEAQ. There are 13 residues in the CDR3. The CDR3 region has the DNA TGTGCCAGCAGCTTGGGACAGCAAGAGACCCAGTACTTC. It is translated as CASSLGQQETQYF.

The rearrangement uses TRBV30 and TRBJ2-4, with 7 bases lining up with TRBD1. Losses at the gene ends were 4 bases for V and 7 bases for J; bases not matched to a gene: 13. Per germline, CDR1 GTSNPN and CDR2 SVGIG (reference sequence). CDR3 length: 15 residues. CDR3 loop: CAWTRAGTDRNIQYF. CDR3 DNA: TGTGCCTGGACTCGAGCCGGGACAGATAGGAACATTCAGTACTTC.

The chain's CDR3 is CASSRTGRPNQPQHF. The CDR3 region has the DNA TGTGCCAGCAGCCGGACAGGGCGGCCAAACCAGCCCCAGCATTTT. This chain joins TRBV7-2 and TRBJ1-5; 8 positions match TRBD1. Germline trimming cut 5 bases from V and 7 bases from J; bases unmatched to any gene: 10. The V gene's germline CDR1 is SGHTA and CDR2 FQGNSA. The CDR3 is 15 residues long.

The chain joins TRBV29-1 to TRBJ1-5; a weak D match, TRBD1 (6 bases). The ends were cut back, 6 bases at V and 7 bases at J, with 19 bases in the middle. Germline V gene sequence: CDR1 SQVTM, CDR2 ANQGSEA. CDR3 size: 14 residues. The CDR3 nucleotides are TGCAGCGTGTCTATGGGACAAGGAAAACAGCCCCAGCATTTT. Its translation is CSVSMGQGKQPQHF.

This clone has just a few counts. The CDR3 loop reads CASSATGHSYEQYF. The CDR3 DNA follows: TGTGCCAGCAGCGCTACGGGGCACTCCTACGAGCAGTACTTC. This chain uses TRBV5-6 with TRBJ2-7; either TRBD1 or TRBD2 may supply D (5 bases each). This CDR3 has 14 residues. The germline gives CDR1 SGHDT, CDR2 YYEEEE. The V end lost 4 bases, the J end lost 0 bases, and 11 bases lay between the germline ends.

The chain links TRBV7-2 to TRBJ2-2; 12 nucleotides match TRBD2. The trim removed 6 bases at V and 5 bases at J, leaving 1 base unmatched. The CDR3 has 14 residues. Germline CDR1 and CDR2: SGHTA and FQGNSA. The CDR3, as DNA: TGTGCCAGCAGACTAGCGGGGGGAACCGGGGAGCTGTTTTTT. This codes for CASRLAGGTGELFF.

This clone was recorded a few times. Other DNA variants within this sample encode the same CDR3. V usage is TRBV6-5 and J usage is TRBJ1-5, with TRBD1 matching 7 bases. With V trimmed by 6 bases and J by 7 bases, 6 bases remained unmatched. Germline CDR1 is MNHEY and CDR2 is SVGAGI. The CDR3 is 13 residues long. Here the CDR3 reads CASSTGERQPQHF. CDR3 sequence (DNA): TGTGCCAGCAGCACAGGGGAGAGGCAGCCCCAGCATTTT.

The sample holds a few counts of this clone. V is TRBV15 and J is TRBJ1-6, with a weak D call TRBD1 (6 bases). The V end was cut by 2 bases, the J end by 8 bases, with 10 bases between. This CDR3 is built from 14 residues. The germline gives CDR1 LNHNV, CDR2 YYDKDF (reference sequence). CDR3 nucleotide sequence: TGTGCCACCAGCAGACCACAGGGAGATTCACCCCTCCACTTT. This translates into CATSRPQGDSPLHF.

CDR3 nucleotide sequence: TGTGCCAGCAGCTTGGTCGGCGACCTGGGTGGACATACGCAGTATTTT. Protein: CASSLVGDLGGHTQYF. The gene calls are TRBV5-6 and TRBJ2-3; D is ambiguous. The CDR3 extends over 16 amino acids. The V end was cut by 0 bases, the J end by 7 bases, with 18 bases between. Germline assignment: CDR1 SGHDT and CDR2 YYEEEE.

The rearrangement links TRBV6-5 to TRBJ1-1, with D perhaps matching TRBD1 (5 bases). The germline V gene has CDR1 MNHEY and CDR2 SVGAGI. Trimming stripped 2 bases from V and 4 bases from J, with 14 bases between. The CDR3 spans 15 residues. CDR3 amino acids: CASSYGMGVVTEAFF. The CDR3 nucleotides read TGTGCCAGCAGTTACGGGATGGGGGTAGTCACTGAAGCTTTCTTT.

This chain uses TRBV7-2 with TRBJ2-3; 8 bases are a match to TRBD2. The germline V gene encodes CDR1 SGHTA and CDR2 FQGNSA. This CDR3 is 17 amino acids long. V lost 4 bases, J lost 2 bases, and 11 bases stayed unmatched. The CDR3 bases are TGTGCCAGCAGCTCGCCCTCCACTAGCGGTCACACAGATACGCAGTATTTT. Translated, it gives CASSSPSTSGHTDTQYF.

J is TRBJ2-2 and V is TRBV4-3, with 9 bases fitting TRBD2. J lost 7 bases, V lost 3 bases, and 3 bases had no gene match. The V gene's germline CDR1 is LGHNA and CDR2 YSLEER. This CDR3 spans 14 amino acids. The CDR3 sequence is CASSHGGGVGELFF. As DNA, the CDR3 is TGCGCCAGCAGCCATGGCGGGGGGGTCGGGGAGCTGTTTTTT.

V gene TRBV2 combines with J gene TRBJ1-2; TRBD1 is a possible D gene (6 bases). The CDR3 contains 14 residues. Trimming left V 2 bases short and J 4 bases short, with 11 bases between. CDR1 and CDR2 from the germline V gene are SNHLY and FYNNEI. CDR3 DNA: TGTGCCAGCAGTGAATTGACGGGGGCCTATGGCTACACCTTC. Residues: CASSELTGAYGYTF. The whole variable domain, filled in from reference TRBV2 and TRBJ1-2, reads EPEVTQTPSHQVTQMGQEVILRCVPISNHLYFYWYRQILGQKVEFLVSFYNNEISEKSEIFDDQFSVERPDGSNFTLKIRSTKLEDSAMYFCASSELTGAYGYTFGSGTRLTVV.

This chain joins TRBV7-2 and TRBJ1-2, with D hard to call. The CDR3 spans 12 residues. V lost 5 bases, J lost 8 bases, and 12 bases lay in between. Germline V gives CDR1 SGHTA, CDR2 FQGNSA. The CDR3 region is CASSPGSQGYTF. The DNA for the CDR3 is TGTGCCAGCAGCCCCGGGTCCCAGGGCTACACCTTC. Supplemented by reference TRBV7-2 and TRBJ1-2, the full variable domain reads GAGVSQSPSNKVTEKGKDVELRCDPISGHTALYWYRQSLGQGLEFLIYFQGNSAPDKSGLPSDRFSAERTGGSVSTLTIQRTQQEDSAVYLCASSPGSQGYTFGSGTRLTVV.

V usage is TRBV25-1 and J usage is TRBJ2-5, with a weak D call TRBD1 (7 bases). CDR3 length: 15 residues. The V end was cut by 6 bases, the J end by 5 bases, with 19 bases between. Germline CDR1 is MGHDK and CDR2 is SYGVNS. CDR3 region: CASSLGGGLRETQYF. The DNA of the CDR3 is TGTGCCAGCAGCCTTGGAGGGGGCTTGAGGGAGACCCAGTACTTC.

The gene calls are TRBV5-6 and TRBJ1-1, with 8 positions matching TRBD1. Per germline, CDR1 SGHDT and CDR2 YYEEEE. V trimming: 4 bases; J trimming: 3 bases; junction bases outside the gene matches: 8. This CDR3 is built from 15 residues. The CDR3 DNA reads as TGTGCCAGCAGCCCGGACAGGGTAGGACACACTGAAGCTTTCTTT. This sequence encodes CASSPDRVGHTEAFF. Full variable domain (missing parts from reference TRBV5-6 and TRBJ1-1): DAGVTQSPTHLIKTRGQQVTLRCSPKSGHDTVSWYQQALGQGPQFIFQYYEEEERQRGNFPDRFSGHQFPNYSSELNVNALLLGDSALYLCASSPDRVGHTEAFFGQGTRLTVV.

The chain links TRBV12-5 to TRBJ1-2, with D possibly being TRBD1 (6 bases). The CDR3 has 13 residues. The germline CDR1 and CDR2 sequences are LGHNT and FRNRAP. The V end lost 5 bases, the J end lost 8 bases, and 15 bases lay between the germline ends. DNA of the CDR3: TGTGCTAGTGGTAGTTCGGGGGCTAGAGGCTACACCTTC. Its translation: CASGSSGARGYTF.

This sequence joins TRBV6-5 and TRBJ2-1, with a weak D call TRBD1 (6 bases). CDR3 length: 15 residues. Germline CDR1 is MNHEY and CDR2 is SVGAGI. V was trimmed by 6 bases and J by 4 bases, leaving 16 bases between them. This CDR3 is CASRTTGLSYNEQFF. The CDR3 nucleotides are TGTGCCAGCAGGACAACAGGGTTATCTTACAATGAGCAGTTCTTC.